Shown below are 13 T cell receptor beta chains from a single sample sequenced in a study of blood T cell repertoires in COVID-19. Generated by immunoSEQ multiplex PCR, the TCRdb table keeps only in-frame clones and is missing some. The sample holds 150,000 to 200,000 clones, less than 90% seen once. Source material: peripheral blood. These TCRs come from a man aged 65 to 85 with active or convalescent COVID-19.

This clone was observed once. The chain carries TRBV9 and TRBJ1-6; 8 bases align to TRBD1. Germline-derived CDR1 and CDR2 are SGDLS and YYNGEE. The CDR3 runs 15 residues. Trimming took 4 bases from V and 5 from J; bases not matched to a gene: 5. In DNA, the CDR3 is TGTGCCAGCAGCACCCAGGGGGCCGATAATTCACCCCTCCACTTT. This encodes CASSTQGADNSPLHF. The variable domain in full, with the rest retrieved from reference TRBV9 and TRBJ1-6, is DSGVTQTPKHLITATGQRVTLRCSPRSGDLSVYWYQQSLDQGLQFLIQYYNGEERAKGNILERFSAQQFPDLHSELNLSSLELGDSALYFCASSTQGADNSPLHFGNGTRLTVT.

V usage is TRBV6-5 and J usage is TRBJ1-6, with 9 bases matching TRBD1. Germline values: CDR1 MNHEY, CDR2 SVGAGI. CDR3 size: 14 residues. Losses at the gene ends were 6 bases for V and 7 bases for J; bases not matched to a gene: 4. The CDR3 is CASRRDRENSPLHF. DNA of the CDR3: TGTGCCAGCAGACGGGACAGGGAGAATTCACCCCTCCACTTT.

The rearrangement links TRBV5-6 to TRBJ2-3, with 7 bases fitting TRBD2. Germline assignment: CDR1 SGHDT and CDR2 YYEEEE. The trim removed 1 base at V and 4 bases at J, leaving 6 bases unmatched. The CDR3 loop spans 15 amino acids. The DNA for the CDR3 is TGTGCCAGCAGCTTGAAGGGAGGGAACTCAGATACGCAGTATTTT. It yields the protein CASSLKGGNSDTQYF. Variable domain in full (rest from reference TRBV5-6 and TRBJ2-3): DAGVTQSPTHLIKTRGQQVTLRCSPKSGHDTVSWYQQALGQGPQFIFQYYEEEERQRGNFPDRFSGHQFPNYSSELNVNALLLGDSALYLCASSLKGGNSDTQYFGPGTRLTVL.

V is TRBV5-1 and J is TRBJ1-1; D may be TRBD1 (5 bases). V was shortened by 7 bases and J by 5 bases, with 9 bases between the two germline ends. The CDR3 is made up of 11 amino acids. Germline values: CDR1 SGHRS, CDR2 YFSETQ. The CDR3 protein is CASRGETEAFF. As DNA, the CDR3 is TGCGCCAGCCGGGGGGAAACTGAAGCTTTCTTT.

The chain couples TRBV11-2 to TRBJ2-2; 7 positions match TRBD2. CDR1 and CDR2 from the germline V gene are SGHAT and FQNNGV. J lost 7 bases, V lost 1 base, and 15 bases had no gene match. The length of the CDR3 is 18 residues. The CDR3 sequence: CASSLVRGWEGFGGELFF. The CDR3 DNA reads as TGTGCCAGCAGCTTAGTGCGGGGGTGGGAGGGTTTCGGCGGGGAGCTGTTTTTT. The full variable domain, with the rest looked up from reference TRBV11-2 and TRBJ2-2, is EAGVAQSPRYKIIEKRQSVAFWCNPISGHATLYWYQQILGQGPKLLIQFQNNGVVDDSQLPKDRFSAERLKGVDSTLKIQPAKLEDSAVYLCASSLVRGWEGFGGELFFGEGSRLTVL.

This rearrangement joins TRBV28 to TRBJ1-1, with D unresolved. The germline V gene encodes CDR1 MDHEN and CDR2 SYDVKM. The germline V and J ends were trimmed by 8 bases and 1 base, with 11 bases remaining between them. The CDR3 loop spans 13 amino acids. The CDR3 bases are TGTGCCAGCTTGGGCCCCGGGAACACTGAAGCTTTCTTT. Protein: CASLGPGNTEAFF.

The genes are TRBV28 and TRBJ2-7, with TRBD2 matching 8 bases. The CDR3 has 15 residues. Germline assignment: CDR1 MDHEN and CDR2 SYDVKM. V was clipped by 2 bases and J by 2 bases; unmatched bases: 5. The CDR3 region has the DNA TGTGCCAGCAGTTTAATAAGCGGGGGCCCCTACGAGCAGTACTTC. Amino acid sequence: CASSLISGGPYEQYF. The whole variable domain, filled in from reference TRBV28 and TRBJ2-7, reads DVKVTQSSRYLVKRTGEKVFLECVQDMDHENMFWYRQDPGLGLRLIYFSYDVKMKEKGDIPEGYSVSREKKERFSLILESASTNQTSMYLCASSLISGGPYEQYFGPGTRLTVT.

V usage is TRBV11-3 and J usage is TRBJ2-1; 8 bases map to TRBD1. This CDR3 is 16 amino acids long. V was pared by 1 base and J by 8 bases, with 10 bases of the junction left unmatched. Germline values: CDR1 SGHNT, CDR2 YENEEA. The CDR3 sequence: CASSLGSQGAVDEQFF. CDR3 nucleotides: TGTGCCAGCAGCTTAGGGTCTCAGGGGGCCGTGGATGAGCAGTTCTTC.

The rearrangement links TRBV24-1 to TRBJ2-3; D is possibly TRBD2 (6 bases). Trimming pared 9 bases from V and 6 bases from J, leaving 15 bases between. CDR1 is KGHDR, CDR2 SFDVKD, per germline. This CDR3 is built from 13 residues. The DNA of the CDR3 is TGTGCCACCCAGGGAGGAAACACGGATACGCAGTATTTT. Residues: CATQGGNTDTQYF.

The CDR3 is CASSSLASEQYF. Written as DNA, the CDR3 is TGTGCCAGCTCATCACTTGCTAGCGAGCAGTACTTC. The V call is TRBV18, the J call TRBJ2-7; D uncertain. CDR1 is KGHSH and CDR2 is LQKENI in the germline V gene. V was cut by 5 bases and J by 6 bases, with 11 bases left in between. The CDR3 is 12 residues long.

The table lists this clone with many counts. This chain joins TRBV18 and TRBJ1-2; 8 bases map to TRBD1. CDR1 is KGHSH and CDR2 is LQKENI in the germline V gene. V lost 4 bases, J lost 2 bases, and 0 bases stayed unmatched. This CDR3 contains 13 residues. The CDR3 sequence is CASSRTGNYGYTF. The CDR3 DNA reads TGTGCCAGCTCACGGACAGGGAACTATGGCTACACCTTC.

The V call is TRBV10-2, the J call TRBJ1-3; the D gene is possibly TRBD1 (6 bases). V dropped 4 bases and J dropped 2 bases, with 12 bases sitting between them. Germline lookup yields CDR1 WSHSY and CDR2 SAAADI. This CDR3 spans 15 amino acids. The CDR3: CASSVGGIAGNTIYF. CDR3 nucleotides: TGCGCCAGCAGTGTTGGGGGCATCGCTGGAAACACCATATATTTT.

The chain uses TRBV19 and TRBJ2-4, with TRBD2 matching 13 bases. This CDR3 has 21 residues. Germline V CDR1 and CDR2: LNHDA, SQIVND (reference sequence). Trimming at V came to 3 bases and at J to 0 bases, leaving 14 bases not matched to a gene. CDR3 loop: CASSIWMGLAGNGLAKNIQYF. The CDR3 DNA sequence: TGTGCCAGTAGTATTTGGATGGGACTAGCGGGAAACGGTCTAGCCAAAAACATTCAGTACTTC.